This T cell receptor beta chain was recovered during a study of blood T cell repertoires in COVID-19. In germline, CDR1 is MDHEN, CDR2 SYDVKM. The CDR3 contains 13 residues. The ends were cut back, 3 bases at V and 5 bases at J, with 10 bases in the middle. Libraries were prepared by immunoSEQ multiplex PCR; TCRdb keeps only in-frame clonotypes and omits some of them. The sample yields 200,000 or so clones, around four fifths seen once. The gene calls are TRBV28 and TRBJ1-1, with D perhaps TRBD1 (5 bases). This TCR came from a woman in her twenties or thirties with acute or convalescent COVID-19. Sequenced: peripheral blood. The CDR3 loop reads CASSLGLETEAFF. In DNA form, the CDR3 reads TGTGCCAGCAGTTTGGGACTGGAAACTGAAGCTTTCTTT. Based on the CDR3 plus reference TRBV28 and TRBJ1-1, the full variable domain is DVKVTQSSRYLVKRTGEKVFLECVQDMDHENMFWYRQDPGLGLRLIYFSYDVKMKEKGDIPEGYSVSREKKERFSLILESASTNQTSMYLCASSLGLETEAFFGQGTRLTVV.